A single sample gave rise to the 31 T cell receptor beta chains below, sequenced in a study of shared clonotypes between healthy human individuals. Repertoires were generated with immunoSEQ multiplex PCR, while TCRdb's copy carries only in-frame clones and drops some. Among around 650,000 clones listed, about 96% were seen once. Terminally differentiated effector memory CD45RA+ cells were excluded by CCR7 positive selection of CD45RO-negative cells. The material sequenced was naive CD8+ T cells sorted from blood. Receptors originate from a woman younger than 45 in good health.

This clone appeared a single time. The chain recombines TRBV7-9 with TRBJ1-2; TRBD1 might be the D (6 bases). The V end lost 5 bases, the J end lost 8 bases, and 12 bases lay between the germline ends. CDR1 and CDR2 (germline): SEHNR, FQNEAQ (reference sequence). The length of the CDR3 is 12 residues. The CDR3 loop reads CASSPDSLGYTF. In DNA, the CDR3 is TGTGCCAGCAGCCCGGACAGTCTAGGCTACACCTTC.

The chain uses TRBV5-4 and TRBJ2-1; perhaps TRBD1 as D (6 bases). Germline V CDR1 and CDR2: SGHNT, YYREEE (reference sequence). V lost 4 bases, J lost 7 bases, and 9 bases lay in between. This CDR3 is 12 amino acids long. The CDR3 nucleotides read TGTGCCAGCAGCCCGACAGGAAATGAGCAGTTCTTC. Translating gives CASSPTGNEQFF.

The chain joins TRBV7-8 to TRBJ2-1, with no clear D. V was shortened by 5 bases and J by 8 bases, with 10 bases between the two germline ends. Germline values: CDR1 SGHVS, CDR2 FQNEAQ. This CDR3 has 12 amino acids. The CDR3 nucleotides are TGTGCCAGCAGCCCCGACTTGGATGAGCAGTTCTTC. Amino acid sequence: CASSPDLDEQFF.

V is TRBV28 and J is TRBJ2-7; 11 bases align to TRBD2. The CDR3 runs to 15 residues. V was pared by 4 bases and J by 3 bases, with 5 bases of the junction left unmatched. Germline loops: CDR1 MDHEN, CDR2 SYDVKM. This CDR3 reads CASSSLTSGSYEQYF. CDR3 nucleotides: TGTGCCAGCAGTTCTCTCACTAGCGGGAGCTACGAGCAGTACTTC.

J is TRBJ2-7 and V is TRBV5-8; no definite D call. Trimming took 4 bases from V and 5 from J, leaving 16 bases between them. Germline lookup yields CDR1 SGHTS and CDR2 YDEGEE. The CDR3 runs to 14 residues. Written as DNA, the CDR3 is TGTGCCAGCAGCCCGGCCATTATCCCCCACGAGCAGTACTTC. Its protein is CASSPAIIPHEQYF.

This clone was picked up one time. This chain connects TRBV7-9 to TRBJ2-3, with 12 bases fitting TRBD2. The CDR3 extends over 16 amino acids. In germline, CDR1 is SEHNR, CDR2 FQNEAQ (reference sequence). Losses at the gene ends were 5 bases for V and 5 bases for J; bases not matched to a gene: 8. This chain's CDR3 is CASSAGTSGPLDTQYF. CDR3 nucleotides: TGTGCCAGCAGCGCCGGGACTAGCGGGCCTTTAGATACGCAGTATTTT.

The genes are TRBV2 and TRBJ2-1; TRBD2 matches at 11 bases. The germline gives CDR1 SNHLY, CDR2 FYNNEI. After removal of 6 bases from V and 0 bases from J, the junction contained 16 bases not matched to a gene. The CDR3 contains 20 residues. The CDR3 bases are TGTGCCAGCAGGTACGCGACTAGCGGGAAGCCCTATGGCTCCTACAATGAGCAGTTCTTC. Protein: CASRYATSGKPYGSYNEQFF. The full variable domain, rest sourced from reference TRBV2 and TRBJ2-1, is EPEVTQTPSHQVTQMGQEVILRCVPISNHLYFYWYRQILGQKVEFLVSFYNNEISEKSEIFDDQFSVERPDGSNFTLKIRSTKLEDSAMYFCASRYATSGKPYGSYNEQFFGPGTRLTVL.

CDR3 in amino acids: CASSTDGPYGYTF. The CDR3 nucleotides are TGTGCCAGCAGCACGGACGGGCCTTATGGCTACACCTTC. This sequence joins TRBV7-9 and TRBJ1-2, with unresolved D. CDR3 length: 13 amino acids. CDR1 SEHNR and CDR2 FQNEAQ come from the germline V gene (reference sequence). Trimming removed 5 bases from V and 5 bases from J, with 12 bases in between.

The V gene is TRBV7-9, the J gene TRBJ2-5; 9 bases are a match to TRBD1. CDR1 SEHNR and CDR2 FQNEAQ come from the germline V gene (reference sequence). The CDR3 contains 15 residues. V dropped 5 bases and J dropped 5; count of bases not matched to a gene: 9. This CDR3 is CASSLTGGQKETQYF. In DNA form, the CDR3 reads TGTGCCAGCAGCCTTACAGGGGGCCAGAAGGAGACCCAGTACTTC.

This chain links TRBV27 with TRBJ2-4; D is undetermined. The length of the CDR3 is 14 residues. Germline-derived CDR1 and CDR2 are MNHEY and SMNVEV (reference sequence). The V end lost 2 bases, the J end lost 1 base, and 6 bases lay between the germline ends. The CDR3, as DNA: TGTGCCAGCAGTTTACGATTCGCCAAAAACATTCAGTACTTC. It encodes CASSLRFAKNIQYF.

The CDR3: CASSLWTGSNEAFF. CDR3 nucleotides: TGTGCCAGCAGCTTATGGACAGGTAGTAATGAAGCTTTCTTT. J is TRBJ1-1 and V is TRBV5-4; TRBD1 matches 7 bases. This CDR3 comprises 14 residues. J was trimmed by 7 bases and V by 2 bases; bases with no gene match: 8. Germline loops: CDR1 SGHNT, CDR2 YYREEE (reference sequence).

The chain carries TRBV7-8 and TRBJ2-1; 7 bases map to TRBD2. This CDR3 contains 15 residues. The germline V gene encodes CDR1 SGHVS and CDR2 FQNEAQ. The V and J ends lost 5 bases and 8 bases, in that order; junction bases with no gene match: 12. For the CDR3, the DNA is TGTGCCAGCAGCCTCTGGACTCGGGGGGTCGATGAGCAGTTCTTC. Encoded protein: CASSLWTRGVDEQFF.

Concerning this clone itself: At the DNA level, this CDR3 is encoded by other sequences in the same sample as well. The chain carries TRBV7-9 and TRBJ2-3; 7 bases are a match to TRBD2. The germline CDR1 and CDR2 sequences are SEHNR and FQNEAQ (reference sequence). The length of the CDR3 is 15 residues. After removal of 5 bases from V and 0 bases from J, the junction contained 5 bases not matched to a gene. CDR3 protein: CASSRSGGSTDTQYF. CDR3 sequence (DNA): TGTGCCAGCAGCCGGTCGGGGGGTAGCACAGATACGCAGTATTTT.

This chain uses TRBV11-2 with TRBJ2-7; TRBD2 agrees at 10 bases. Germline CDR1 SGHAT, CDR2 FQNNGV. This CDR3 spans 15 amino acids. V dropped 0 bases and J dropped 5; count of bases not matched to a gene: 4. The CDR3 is CASSLELAGAHEQYF. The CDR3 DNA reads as TGTGCCAGCAGCTTAGAGCTAGCGGGAGCCCACGAGCAGTACTTC.

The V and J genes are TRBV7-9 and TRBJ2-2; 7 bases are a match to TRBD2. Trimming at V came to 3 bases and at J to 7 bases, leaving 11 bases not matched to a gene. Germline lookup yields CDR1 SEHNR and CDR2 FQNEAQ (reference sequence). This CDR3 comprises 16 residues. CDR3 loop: CASSFSGTLAFGELFF. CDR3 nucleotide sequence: TGTGCCAGCAGCTTCAGCGGGACGTTGGCGTTCGGGGAGCTGTTTTTT.

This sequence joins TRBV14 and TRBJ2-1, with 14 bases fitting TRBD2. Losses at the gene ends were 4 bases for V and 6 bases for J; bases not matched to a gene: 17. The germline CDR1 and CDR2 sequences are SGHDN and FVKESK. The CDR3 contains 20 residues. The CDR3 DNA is TGTGCCAGCAGCCCTAAAGGGACTAGCGGGAGAGACCTTATAAGCAATGAGCAGTTCTTC. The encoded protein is CASSPKGTSGRDLISNEQFF.

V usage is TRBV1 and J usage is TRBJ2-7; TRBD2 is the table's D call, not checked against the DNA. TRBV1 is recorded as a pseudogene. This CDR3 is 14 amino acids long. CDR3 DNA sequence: TGCACCAGCCCGATTAGCGGGAGGCAGGGCGAGCAGTACTTC. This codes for CTSPISGRQGEQYF.

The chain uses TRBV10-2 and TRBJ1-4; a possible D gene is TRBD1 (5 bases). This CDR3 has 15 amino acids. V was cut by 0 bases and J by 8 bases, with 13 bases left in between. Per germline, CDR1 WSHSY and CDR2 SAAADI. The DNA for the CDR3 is TGCGCCAGCAGTGAGTCTTGGACATTCGACGAAAAACTGTTTTTT. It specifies CASSESWTFDEKLFF.

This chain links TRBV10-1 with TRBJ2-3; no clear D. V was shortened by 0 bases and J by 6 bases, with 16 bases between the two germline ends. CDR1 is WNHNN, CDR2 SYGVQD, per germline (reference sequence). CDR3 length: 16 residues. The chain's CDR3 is CASSESRNPPSDTQYF. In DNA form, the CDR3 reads TGCGCCAGCAGTGAGTCGCGGAACCCCCCGTCCGATACGCAGTATTTT.

The CDR3 loop reads CASSSAGPNIQYF. In nucleotides, the CDR3 is TGTGCCAGCAGTTCCGCGGGGCCTAACATTCAGTACTTC. The rearrangement uses TRBV27 and TRBJ2-4, with TRBD2 as a possible D gene (6 bases). The length of the CDR3 is 13 residues. Trimming cost V 4 bases and J 7 bases, with 11 bases left between them. The germline V gene has CDR1 MNHEY and CDR2 SMNVEV (reference sequence).

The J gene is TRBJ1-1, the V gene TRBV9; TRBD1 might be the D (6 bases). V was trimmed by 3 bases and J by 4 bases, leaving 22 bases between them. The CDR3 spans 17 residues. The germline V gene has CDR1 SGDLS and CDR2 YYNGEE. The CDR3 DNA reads TGTGCCAGCAGCGGGGGGGCCCGTGCGGGCGTGAGCACTGAAGCTTTCTTT. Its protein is CASSGGARAGVSTEAFF.

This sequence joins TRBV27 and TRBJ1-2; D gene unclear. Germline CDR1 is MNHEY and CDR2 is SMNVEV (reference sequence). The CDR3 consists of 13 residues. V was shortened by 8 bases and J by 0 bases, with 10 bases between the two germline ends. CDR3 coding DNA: TGTGCCAGCTACTCTACAGCTAACTATGGCTACACCTTC. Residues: CASYSTANYGYTF.

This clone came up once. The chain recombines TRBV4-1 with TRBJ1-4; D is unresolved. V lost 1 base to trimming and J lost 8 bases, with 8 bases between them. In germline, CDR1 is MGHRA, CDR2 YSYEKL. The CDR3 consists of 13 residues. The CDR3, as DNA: TGCGCCAGCAGCCAAGTAATAACCGAAAAACTGTTTTTT. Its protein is CASSQVITEKLFF.

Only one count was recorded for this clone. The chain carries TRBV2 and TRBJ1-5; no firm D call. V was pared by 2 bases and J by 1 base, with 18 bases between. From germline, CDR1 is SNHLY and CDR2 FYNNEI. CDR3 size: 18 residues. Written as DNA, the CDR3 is TGTGCCAGCAGTGAATTTGGTTCGGCCAGAGGGAGCAATCAGCCCCAGCATTTT. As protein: CASSEFGSARGSNQPQHF.

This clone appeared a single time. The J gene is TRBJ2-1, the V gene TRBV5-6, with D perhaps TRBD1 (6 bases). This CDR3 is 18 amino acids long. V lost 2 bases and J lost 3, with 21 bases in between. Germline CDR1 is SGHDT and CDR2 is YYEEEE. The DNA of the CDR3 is TGTGCCAGCAGCTTTAGAAATTTTGGGCAGGGGCTCTACAATGAGCAGTTCTTC. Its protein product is CASSFRNFGQGLYNEQFF. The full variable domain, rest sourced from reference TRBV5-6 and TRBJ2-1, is DAGVTQSPTHLIKTRGQQVTLRCSPKSGHDTVSWYQQALGQGPQFIFQYYEEEERQRGNFPDRFSGHQFPNYSSELNVNALLLGDSALYLCASSFRNFGQGLYNEQFFGPGTRLTVL.

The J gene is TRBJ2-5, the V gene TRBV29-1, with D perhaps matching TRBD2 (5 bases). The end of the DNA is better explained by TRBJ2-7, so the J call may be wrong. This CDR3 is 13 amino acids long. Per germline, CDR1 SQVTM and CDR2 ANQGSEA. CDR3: CSVEDSGIYEQYF. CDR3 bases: TGCAGCGTTGAAGATTCGGGGATCTACGAGCAGTACTTC.

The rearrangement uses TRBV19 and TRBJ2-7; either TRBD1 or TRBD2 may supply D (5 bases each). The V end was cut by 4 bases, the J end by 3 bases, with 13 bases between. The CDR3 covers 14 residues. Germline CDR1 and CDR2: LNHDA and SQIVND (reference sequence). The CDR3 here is CASSRGYGDYEQYF. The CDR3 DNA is TGTGCCAGTAGTAGGGGGTACGGGGACTACGAGCAGTACTTC.

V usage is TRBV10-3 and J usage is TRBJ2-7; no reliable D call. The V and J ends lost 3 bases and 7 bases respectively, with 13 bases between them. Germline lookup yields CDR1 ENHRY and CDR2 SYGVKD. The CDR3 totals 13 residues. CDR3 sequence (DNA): TGTGCCATCAGTGACCATACCTCCAGTGAGCAGTACTTC. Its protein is CAISDHTSSEQYF.

The CDR3 reads CASSSAHRSGTTDTQYF. The CDR3 DNA is TGCGCCAGCAGCTCCGCTCACCGTAGCGGTACAACAGATACGCAGTATTTT. The chain uses TRBV5-1 and TRBJ2-3, with D tentatively TRBD2 (6 bases). The V end lost 3 bases, the J end lost 3 bases, and 20 bases lay between the germline ends. Per the germline V gene, CDR1 is SGHRS and CDR2 is YFSETQ. This CDR3 has 17 residues.

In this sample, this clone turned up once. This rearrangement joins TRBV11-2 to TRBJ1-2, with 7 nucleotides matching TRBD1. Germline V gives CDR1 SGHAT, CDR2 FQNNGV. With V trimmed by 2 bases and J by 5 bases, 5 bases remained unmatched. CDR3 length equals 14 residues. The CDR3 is CASSLIKGAYGYTF. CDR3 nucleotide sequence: TGTGCCAGCAGCTTAATTAAGGGGGCTTATGGCTACACCTTC.

CDR3 sequence: CASRWTGGGNSPLHF. The CDR3 DNA is TGTGCCAGCAGGTGGACAGGGGGTGGGAATTCACCCCTCCACTTT. J is TRBJ1-6 and V is TRBV2, with 10 bases aligning to TRBD1. Trimming took 6 bases from V and 7 from J; bases not matched to a gene: 6. This CDR3 region has 15 residues. Germline assignment: CDR1 SNHLY and CDR2 FYNNEI.